This is a list of T cell receptor beta chains from one sample in a study of molecular identifiers for immune sequencing clone quantification. TCRdb reprocessed the PCR reads with MiXCR, giving one entry per CDR3 protein. The sample holds 490,000 or so distinct CDR3 sequences, about a fifth seen once. The sequenced material came from naive CD8+ T cells from blood, with Jurkat cell RNA spiked in. These receptors were collected from a human donor in good health. Some libraries in this study had Jurkat cell RNA spiked in. Both conserved end residues are part of each CDR3. Fields, in order: D gene, J gene, clone size, V gene, CDR3 length, CDR3 DNA, CDR3 protein. The D gene is left open where the match is weak. A clone size is listed for some rows: how often the clone was seen (once, few, many), or a class if it is expanded.

TRBD1	TRBJ2-5	many	TRBV29-1	15	TGCAGCGTTGGACGCCAGACAGGGGTCTGGGAGACCCAGTACTTC	CSVGRQTGVWETQYF
.	TRBJ1-2	few	TRBV27	15	TGTGCCAGCAGTTTATCGAGTCTAACCAACTATGGCTACACCTTC	CASSLSSLTNYGYTF
.	TRBJ2-2	.	TRBV7-9	15	TGTGCCAGCAGCTTATTTCCGGGGAACACCGGGGAGCTGTTTTTT	CASSLFPGNTGELFF
TRBD2	TRBJ2-3	many	TRBV27	17	TGTGCCAGCAGTTTGATTTTAGTAGCGGGAGGCACAGATACGCAGTATTTT	CASSLILVAGGTDTQYF
TRBD1	TRBJ2-3	few	TRBV6-5	16	TGTGCCAGCAGTTACTTGGGACAGGAATTGACAGATACGCAGTATTTT	CASSYLGQELTDTQYF
.	TRBJ2-5	few	TRBV12-3/TRBV12-4	15	TGTGCCAGCAGTCCCCGTGAGGTTTACCAAGAGACCCAGTACTTC	CASSPREVYQETQYF
.	TRBJ2-3	.	TRBV3-1	12	TGTGCCAGCAGTGGTTCGGAAGATACGCAGTATTTT	CASSGSEDTQYF
.	TRBJ1-4	many	TRBV20-1	14	TGCAGTGCTAGAGATACGCGGTTTAATGAAAAACTGTTTTTT	CSARDTRFNEKLFF
TRBD2	TRBJ2-5	few	TRBV27	13	TGTGCCACCGTAGCGGGAGGAGGTGAGACCCAGTACTTC	CATVAGGGETQYF
TRBD2	TRBJ2-1	few	TRBV29-1	17	TGCAGCGTTGAGGGACTAGCGGGAGAGCGTGCCTACAATGAGCAGTTCTTC	CSVEGLAGERAYNEQFF
.	TRBJ1-1	many	TRBV6-5	14	TGTGCCAGCAGTTACTTGGGGGCTGCCACTGAAGCTTTCTTT	CASSYLGAATEAFF
.	TRBJ2-5	many	TRBV11-2	14	TGTGCCAGCAGCTTACCCGGGACCTTAGAGACCCAGTACTTC	CASSLPGTLETQYF
.	TRBJ2-7	once	TRBV20-1	16	TGCAGTGCTAGAGATACCTCGCGCAGGGTAATATACGAGCAGTACTTC	CSARDTSRRVIYEQYF
.	TRBJ2-1	few	TRBV27	15	TGTGCCAGCAGTTTAATCGGAACTCTTTACAATGAGCAGTTCTTC	CASSLIGTLYNEQFF
.	TRBJ2-3	.	TRBV7-9	13	TGTGCCTGCAGCTTAGCCCTAGAAGATACGCAGTATTTT	CACSLALEDTQYF
TRBD2	TRBJ2-7	many	TRBV4-1	15	TGCGCCAGCAGCCCGAAGACTAGCGGGGGATACGAGCAGTACTTC	CASSPKTSGGYEQYF
TRBD2	TRBJ2-2	many	TRBV7-6	20	TGTGCCAGCAGCCCACTTCCGGGACTAGCGGGAGGAGAGAACACCGGGGAGCTGTTTTTT	CASSPLPGLAGGENTGELFF